Here is one T cell receptor beta chain with its context. The antigen is not known. The record originates from a study of identifying expanded T cells in peripheral blood. The study, taken as a whole, reports: Over two and four weeks, about 15 and 18 clones changed, versus roughly 1.1 between replicates. Across healthy donors, higher total template counts meant significantly greater roughly two-week count variance.

The assay was immunoSEQ multiplex PCR, and TCRdb's table has in-frame clones only and misses some. The sample lists about 110,000 clones; 80% to 90% were seen once. Healthy donors had no documented immune events, such as infections, while sampled. The TCR sequence derives from a person between 18 and 75 years old in good health. Sequencing was performed on blood.

CDR3: CASSERGQLPYYGYTF. CDR3 nucleotides: TGTGCCAGCAGTGAACGCGGTCAGCTTCCTTATTATGGCTACACCTTC. The chain uses TRBV6-1 and TRBJ1-2; D uncertain. The germline CDR1 and CDR2 sequences are MNHNS and SASEGT. The V end lost 2 bases, the J end lost 5 bases, and 18 bases lay between the germline ends. CDR3 length: 16 amino acids.